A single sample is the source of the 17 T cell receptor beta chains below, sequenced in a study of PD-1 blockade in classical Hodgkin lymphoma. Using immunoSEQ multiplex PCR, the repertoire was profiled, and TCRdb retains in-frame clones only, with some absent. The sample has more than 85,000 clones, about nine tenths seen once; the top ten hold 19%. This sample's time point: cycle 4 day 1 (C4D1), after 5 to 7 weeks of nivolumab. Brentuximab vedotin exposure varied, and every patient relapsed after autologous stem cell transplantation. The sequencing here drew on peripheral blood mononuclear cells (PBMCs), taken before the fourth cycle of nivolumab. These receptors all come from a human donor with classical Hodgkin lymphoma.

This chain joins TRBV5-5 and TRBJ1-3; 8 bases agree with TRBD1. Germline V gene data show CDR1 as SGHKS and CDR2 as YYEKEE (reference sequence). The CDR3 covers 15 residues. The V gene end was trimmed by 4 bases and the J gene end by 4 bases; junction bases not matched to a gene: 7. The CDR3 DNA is TGTGCCAGCAGCAAAGGACAGGGCCGGGGAAACACCATATATTTT. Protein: CASSKGQGRGNTIYF.

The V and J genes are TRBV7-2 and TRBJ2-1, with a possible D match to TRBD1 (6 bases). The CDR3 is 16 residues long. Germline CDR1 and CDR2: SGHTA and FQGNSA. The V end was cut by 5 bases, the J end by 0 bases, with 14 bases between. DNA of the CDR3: TGTGCCAGCAGCCAACCGGGACACACCTCCTACAATGAGCAGTTCTTC. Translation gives CASSQPGHTSYNEQFF.

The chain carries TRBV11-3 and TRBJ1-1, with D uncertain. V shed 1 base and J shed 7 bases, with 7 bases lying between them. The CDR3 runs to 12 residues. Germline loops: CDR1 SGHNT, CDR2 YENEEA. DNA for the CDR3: TGTGCCAGCAGCTTAGTTCCGGGTGAAGCTTTCTTT. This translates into CASSLVPGEAFF.

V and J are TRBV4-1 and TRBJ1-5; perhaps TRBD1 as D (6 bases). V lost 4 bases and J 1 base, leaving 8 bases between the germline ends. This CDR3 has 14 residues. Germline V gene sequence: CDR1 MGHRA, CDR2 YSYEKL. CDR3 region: CASSLGQSNQPQHF. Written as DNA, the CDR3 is TGCGCCAGCAGCCTCGGACAGAGCAATCAGCCCCAGCATTTT.

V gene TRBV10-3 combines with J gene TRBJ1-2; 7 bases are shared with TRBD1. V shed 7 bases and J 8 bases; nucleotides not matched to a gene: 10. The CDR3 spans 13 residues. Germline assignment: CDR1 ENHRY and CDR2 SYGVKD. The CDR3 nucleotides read TGTGCCATCAATTCCCACGACAGGGACGGCTACACCTTC. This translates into CAINSHDRDGYTF.

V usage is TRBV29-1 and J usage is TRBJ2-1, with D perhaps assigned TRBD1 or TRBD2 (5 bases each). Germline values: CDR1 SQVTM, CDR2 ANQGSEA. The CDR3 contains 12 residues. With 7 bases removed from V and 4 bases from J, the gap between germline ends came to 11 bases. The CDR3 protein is CSAGTLYNEQFF. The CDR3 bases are TGCAGCGCCGGGACCCTTTACAATGAGCAGTTCTTC.

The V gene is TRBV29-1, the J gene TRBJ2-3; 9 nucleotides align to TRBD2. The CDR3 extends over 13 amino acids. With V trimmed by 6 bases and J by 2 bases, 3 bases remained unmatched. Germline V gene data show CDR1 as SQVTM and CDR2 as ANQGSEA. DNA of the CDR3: TGCAGCGTGCCTAGCGGGACCACAGATACGCAGTATTTT. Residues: CSVPSGTTDTQYF.

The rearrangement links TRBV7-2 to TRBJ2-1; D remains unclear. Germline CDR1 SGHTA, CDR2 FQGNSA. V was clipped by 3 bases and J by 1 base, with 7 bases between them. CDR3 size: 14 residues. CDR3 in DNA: TGTGCCAGCAGCTTCACCTCATCCTACAATGAGCAGTTCTTC. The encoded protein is CASSFTSSYNEQFF. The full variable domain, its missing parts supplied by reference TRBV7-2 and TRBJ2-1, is GAGVSQSPSNKVTEKGKDVELRCDPISGHTALYWYRQSLGQGLEFLIYFQGNSAPDKSGLPSDRFSAERTGGSVSTLTIQRTQQEDSAVYLCASSFTSSYNEQFFGPGTRLTVL.

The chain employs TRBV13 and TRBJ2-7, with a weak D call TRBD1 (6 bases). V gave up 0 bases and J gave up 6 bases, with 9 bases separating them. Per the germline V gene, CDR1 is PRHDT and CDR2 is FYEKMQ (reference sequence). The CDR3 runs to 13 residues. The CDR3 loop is CASSLGGAGEQYF. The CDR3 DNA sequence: TGTGCCAGCAGCTTAGGGGGGGCTGGCGAGCAGTACTTC.

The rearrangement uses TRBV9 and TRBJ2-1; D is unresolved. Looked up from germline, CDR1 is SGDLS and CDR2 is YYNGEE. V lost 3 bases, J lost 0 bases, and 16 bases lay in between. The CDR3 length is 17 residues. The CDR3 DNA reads TGTGCCAGCAGCGGTAGACTTACCTATAGCTCCTACAATGAGCAGTTCTTC. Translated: CASSGRLTYSSYNEQFF. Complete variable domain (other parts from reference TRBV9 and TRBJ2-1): DSGVTQTPKHLITATGQRVTLRCSPRSGDLSVYWYQQSLDQGLQFLIQYYNGEERAKGNILERFSAQQFPDLHSELNLSSLELGDSALYFCASSGRLTYSSYNEQFFGPGTRLTVL.

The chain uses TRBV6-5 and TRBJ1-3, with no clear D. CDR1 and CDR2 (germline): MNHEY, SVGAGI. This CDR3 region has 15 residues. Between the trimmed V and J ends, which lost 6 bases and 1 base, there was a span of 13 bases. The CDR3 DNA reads TGTGCCAGCAGATCTCCGGGTTTGTCTGGAAACACCATATATTTT. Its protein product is CASRSPGLSGNTIYF.

The CDR3 nucleotides are TGTGCCAGCAGCTTTGTCCCGACAGGGGAGTTTAGGGATACGCAGTATTTT. It encodes CASSFVPTGEFRDTQYF. This chain joins TRBV7-6 and TRBJ2-3; 8 positions agree with TRBD1. This CDR3 region has 17 residues. After removal of 3 bases from V and 6 bases from J, the junction contained 14 bases not matched to a gene. Germline CDR1 and CDR2: SGHVS and FNYEAQ.

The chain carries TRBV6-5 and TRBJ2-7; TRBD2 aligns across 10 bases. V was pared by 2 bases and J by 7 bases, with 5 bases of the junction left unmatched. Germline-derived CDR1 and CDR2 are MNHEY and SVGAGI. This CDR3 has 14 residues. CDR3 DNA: TGTGCCAGCAGTTACGCTAGCGGGAGTTTTGAGCAGTACTTC. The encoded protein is CASSYASGSFEQYF.

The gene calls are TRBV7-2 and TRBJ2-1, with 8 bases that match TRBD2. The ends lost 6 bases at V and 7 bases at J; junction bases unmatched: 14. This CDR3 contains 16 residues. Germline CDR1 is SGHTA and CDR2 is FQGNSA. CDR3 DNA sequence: TGTGCCAGCAGTCCCTTTTCGAGCGGGAGTTCGAATGAGCAGTTCTTC. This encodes CASSPFSSGSSNEQFF. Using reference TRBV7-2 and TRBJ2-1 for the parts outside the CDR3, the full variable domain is GAGVSQSPSNKVTEKGKDVELRCDPISGHTALYWYRQSLGQGLEFLIYFQGNSAPDKSGLPSDRFSAERTGGSVSTLTIQRTQQEDSAVYLCASSPFSSGSSNEQFFGPGTRLTVL.

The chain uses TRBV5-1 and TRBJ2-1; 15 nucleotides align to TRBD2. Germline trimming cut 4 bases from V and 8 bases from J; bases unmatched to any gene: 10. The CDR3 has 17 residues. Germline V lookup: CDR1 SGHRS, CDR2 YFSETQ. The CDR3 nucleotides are TGCGCCAGCAGCCACGGACTAGCGGGAGGGCCGGGGGATGAGCAGTTCTTC. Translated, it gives CASSHGLAGGPGDEQFF. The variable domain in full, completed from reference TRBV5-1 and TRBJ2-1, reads KAGVTQTPRYLIKTRGQQVTLSCSPISGHRSVSWYQQTPGQGLQFLFEYFSETQRNKGNFPGRFSGRQFSNSRSEMNVSTLELGDSALYLCASSHGLAGGPGDEQFFGPGTRLTVL.

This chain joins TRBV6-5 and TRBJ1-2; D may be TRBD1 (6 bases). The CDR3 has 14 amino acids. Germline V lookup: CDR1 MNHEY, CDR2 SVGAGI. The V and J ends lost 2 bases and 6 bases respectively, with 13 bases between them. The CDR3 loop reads CASSYHREAHGYTF. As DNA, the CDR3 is TGTGCCAGCAGTTACCACAGGGAAGCCCATGGCTACACCTTC.

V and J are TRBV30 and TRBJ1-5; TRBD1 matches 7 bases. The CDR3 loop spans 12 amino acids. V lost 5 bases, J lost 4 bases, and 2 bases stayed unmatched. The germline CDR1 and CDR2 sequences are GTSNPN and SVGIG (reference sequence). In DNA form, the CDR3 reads TGTGCCTGGGACAGGGATAATCAGCCCCAGCATTTT. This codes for CAWDRDNQPQHF. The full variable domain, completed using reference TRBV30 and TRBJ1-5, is SQTIHQWPATLVQPVGSPLSLECTVEGTSNPNLYWYRQAAGRGLQLLFYSVGIGQISSEVPQNLSASRPQDRQFILSSKKLLLSDSGFYLCAWDRDNQPQHFGDGTRLSIL.